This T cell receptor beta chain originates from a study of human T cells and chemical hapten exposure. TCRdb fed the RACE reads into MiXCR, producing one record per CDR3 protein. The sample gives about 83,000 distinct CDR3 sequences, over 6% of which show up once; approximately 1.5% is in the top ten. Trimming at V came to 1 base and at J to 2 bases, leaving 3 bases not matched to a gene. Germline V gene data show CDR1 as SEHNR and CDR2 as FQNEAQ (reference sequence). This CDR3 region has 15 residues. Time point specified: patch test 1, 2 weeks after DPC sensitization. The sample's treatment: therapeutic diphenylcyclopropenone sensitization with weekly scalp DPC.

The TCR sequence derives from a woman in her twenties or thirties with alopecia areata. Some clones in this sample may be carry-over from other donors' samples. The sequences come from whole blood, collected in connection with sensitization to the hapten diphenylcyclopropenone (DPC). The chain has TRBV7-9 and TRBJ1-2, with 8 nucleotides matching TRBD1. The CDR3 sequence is CASSLGSGGNYGYTF. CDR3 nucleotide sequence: TGTGCCAGCAGCTTAGGGTCAGGGGGCAACTATGGCTACACCTTC.